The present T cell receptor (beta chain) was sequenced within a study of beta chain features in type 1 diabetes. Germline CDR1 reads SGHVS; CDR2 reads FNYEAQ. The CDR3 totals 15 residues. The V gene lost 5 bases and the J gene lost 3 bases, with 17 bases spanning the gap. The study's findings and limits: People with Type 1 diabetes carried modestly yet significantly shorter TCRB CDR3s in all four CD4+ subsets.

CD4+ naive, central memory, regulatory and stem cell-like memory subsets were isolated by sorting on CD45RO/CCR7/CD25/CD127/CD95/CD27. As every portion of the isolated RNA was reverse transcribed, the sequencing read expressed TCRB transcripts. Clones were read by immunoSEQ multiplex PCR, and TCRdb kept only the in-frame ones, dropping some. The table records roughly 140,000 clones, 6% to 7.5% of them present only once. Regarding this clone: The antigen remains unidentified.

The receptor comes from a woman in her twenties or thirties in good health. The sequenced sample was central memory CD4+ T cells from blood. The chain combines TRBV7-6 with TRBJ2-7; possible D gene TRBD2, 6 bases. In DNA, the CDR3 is TGTGCCAGCAGCCCCAGCGGGCCCGGGGGCTACGAGCAGTACTTC. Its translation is CASSPSGPGGYEQYF.